Included here is one TCR beta chain sequence, with context. Antigen unknown. The identical CDR3 is also encoded by other nucleotide sequences in the sample. The data belong to a study of siplizumab effects on memory and regulatory T cells. General study results and limits: Naive T cells appeared more diverse than memory cells and seemed to be major alloresponse contributors. Siplizumab cultures yielded proliferating Tregs whose suppressive function was not confirmed. Versus 26.9% in controls, the mappable alloreactive CD4+ clones averaged nearly 70% Treg-derived with siplizumab.

Profiled with immunoSEQ multiplex PCR; TCRdb holds only in-frame clones, not every one. The table has around 83,000 clones, 70% to 90% seen once. The length of the CDR3 is 13 residues. The trim removed 0 bases at V and 4 bases at J, leaving 1 base unmatched. CDR1 and CDR2 (germline): SGHRS, YFSETQ. What was sequenced was CD4+ T cells sorted from blood. The J gene is TRBJ2-7, the V gene TRBV5-1; the match to TRBD1 covers 7 bases. The TCR originated in a human donor in good health. The CDR3 here is CASSLGTGYEQYF. DNA for the CDR3: TGCGCCAGCAGCTTGGGGACAGGATACGAGCAGTACTTC.